This T cell receptor (beta chain) came from a study of shared clonotypes between healthy human individuals. Study as a whole: For every donor, three CD4 naive, three CD4 memory, two CD8 naive and one CD8 memory plates were used.

Details on this clone: What it binds is unknown.

This CDR3 comprises 15 residues. V lost 4 bases and J lost 2, with 13 bases in between. The germline V gene encodes CDR1 LNHDA and CDR2 SQIVND (reference sequence). Sequencing was performed with immunoSEQ multiplex PCR; in TCRdb, only in-frame clones are kept and a portion is missing. The top ten hold about 2% of the sample, which has fewer than 850,000 clones, less than 80% seen once. Nashville, Tennessee was home to all donors, who were Caucasian adults. Notes on the study in general: Memory subsets generally showed smaller estimated richness than naive subsets did.

The receptor comes from a woman in her thirties in good health. This chain connects TRBV19 to TRBJ2-3, with a weak D call TRBD2 (6 bases). The sequencing sample was made of memory CD4+ T cells sorted from blood. The subset denotes: CD45RA-negative fraction. CDR3 in DNA: TGTGCCAGTAGTAATTGGCGGGGCTACACAGATACGCAGTATTTT. This encodes CASSNWRGYTDTQYF.